This TCR beta chain is drawn from a study of cytomegalovirus exposure and HLA in healthy donors. CDR3 size: 13 residues. Germline CDR1 reads SGHRS; CDR2 reads YFSETQ. Trimming shortened V by 0 bases and J by 5 bases, and 8 bases separated the two germline ends. Study-wide results and caveats: Testing in vitro showed a few CMV-associated chains specific for CMV antigens.

On this clone: Antigen: not known.

This table comes from immunoSEQ multiplex PCR, and its TCRdb copy is limited to in-frame clones, with some not included. Of 250,000 to 300,000 clones in the sample, 70% to 90% were seen once. Specimen: PBMCs. This sequence joins TRBV5-1 and TRBJ1-1; D remains ambiguous. This TCR was sampled from a woman aged 18-29 years in good health and CMV-seronegative. CDR3 sequence: CASSLGTYTEAFF. The CDR3 coding sequence is TGCGCCAGCAGCTTGGGGACTTATACTGAAGCTTTCTTT.